This TCR beta chain was recorded in a study of metastatic and nonmetastatic thyroid tumors. As for the study in general: Comparative analysis of repertoires was undertaken across blood and tumor or nodule tissue obtained from malignant and benign thyroid patients.

To note about this clone: The antigen remains undetermined. A much larger clone differs by one base, so this may be a read error.

Patients underwent thyroid surgery, and none had received any treatment before it. CDR3 length: 17 residues. Germline values: CDR1 SEHNR, CDR2 FQNEAQ (reference sequence). Per the original data handling: The study took CDR3 differences across clinicopathological groups and made a distant-metastasis classifier for papillary thyroid cancer from them. TCRdb re-called clones from the PCR reads using MiXCR. The V and J calls were not made by the authors but by TCRdb's processing. Of fewer than 25,000 clones in the sample, less than 20% were seen once. Study-wide results and caveats: Benign nodules reportedly had significantly lower TCR beta diversity than malignant thyroid tumors in blood and tumor.

The genes are TRBV7-9 and TRBJ2-7; possibly TRBD1 for D (6 bases). The last part of the DNA fits TRBJ2-5 better; the J call may be wrong. The source is a male donor with papillary thyroid cancer or a benign thyroid nodule (not recorded which). Some clones in this sample may be carry-over from other donors' samples. The sample was adjacent normal tissue. The CDR3 DNA sequence: TGTGCCAGCAGATCAATTACTGGACAGTTCGAACGAGAGACCCAGTACTTC. It encodes CASRSITGQFERETQYF.